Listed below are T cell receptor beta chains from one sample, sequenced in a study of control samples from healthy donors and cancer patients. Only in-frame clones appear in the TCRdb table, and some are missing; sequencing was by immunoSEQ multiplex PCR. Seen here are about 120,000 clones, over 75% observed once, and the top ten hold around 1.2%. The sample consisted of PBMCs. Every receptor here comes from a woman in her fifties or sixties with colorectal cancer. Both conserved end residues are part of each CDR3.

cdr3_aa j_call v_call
CASSIGGGSWGYTF TRBJ1-2 TRBV19
CASNTGGQLSGNTIYF TRBJ1-3 TRBV2
CASSQGSSRGNTEAFF TRBJ1-1 TRBV3-1/TRBV3-2
CASSITGPRGGYTF TRBJ1-2 TRBV28
CAWSRDSPQHF TRBJ1-5 TRBV30
CSVEDQKGVGEQYF TRBJ2-7 TRBV29-1
CASSADRGSNTEAFF TRBJ1-1 TRBV25-1
CASSISGPTTDTQYF TRBJ2-3 TRBV7-8
CASGLVVWGQGSGANVLTF TRBJ2-6 TRBV12-5
CSAVDAETQYF TRBJ2-5 TRBV20-1
CASSLLAGPTDTQYF TRBJ2-3 TRBV3-1/TRBV3-2
CASSNTRSGQPQHF TRBJ1-5 TRBV19
CASSPGRRGFLFF TRBJ1-4 TRBV7-2
CASSQIKEAFF TRBJ1-1 TRBV14
CASSYSSGRVDTEAFF TRBJ1-1 TRBV6-5
CASSPGGLSSPLHF TRBJ1-6 TRBV7-9
CASSQWLGQKVSGANVLTF TRBJ2-6 TRBV3-1/TRBV3-2
CASSQTSQGEKLFF TRBJ1-4 TRBV9
CASSEWGVQSNQPQHF TRBJ1-5 TRBV6-1
CASSQQGRHTEAFF TRBJ1-1 TRBV3-1/TRBV3-2
CASSEAGRAFF TRBJ1-1 TRBV6-1
CASSTGQRETQYF TRBJ2-5 TRBV2
CASSPLAGGPNEQFF TRBJ2-1 TRBV4-1